A single TCR beta chain is shown here with its context. The antigen is not known. To make TCR beta libraries, researchers used iRepertoire HTBI primers and Arm-PCR of CDR3 regions. TCRdb re-analysed the multiplex PCR reads in MiXCR, keeping a single row per CDR3 protein. In the table there are approximately 490,000 distinct CDR3 sequences, 15% to 20% of which are singletons. The sample belongs to a study of regulatory T cells in long-lasting Graves disease. Documented time point: newly diagnosed GD, antithyroid drugs for less than 3 months. The TCR library was prepared using RNA isolated from PBMCs. Graves' disease diagnosis was established per American Thyroid Association guidelines. Study results and limitations: Persistent disease samples used TRBV28, TRBJ1-2 and TRBJ2-5 preferentially.

V lost 0 bases to trimming and J lost 9 bases; unmatched junction nucleotides: 12. Germline assignment: CDR1 LGHNA and CDR2 YNFKEQ. The CDR3 extends over 18 amino acids. The data also belong to a second study, concerning T cells in Graves' hyperthyroidism and ophthalmopathy.

The chain uses TRBV4-2 and TRBJ2-1, with 12 bases aligning to TRBD2. This TCR derives from a man aged 35-49 years with Graves disease. Sample: peripheral blood mononuclear cells (PBMCs), taken at new diagnosis, from a patient treated with antithyroid drugs. CDR3 in amino acids: CASSQDWHRTSGITEQFF. In DNA, the CDR3 is TGTGCCAGCAGCCAAGACTGGCATCGGACTAGCGGGATCACTGAGCAGTTCTTC.